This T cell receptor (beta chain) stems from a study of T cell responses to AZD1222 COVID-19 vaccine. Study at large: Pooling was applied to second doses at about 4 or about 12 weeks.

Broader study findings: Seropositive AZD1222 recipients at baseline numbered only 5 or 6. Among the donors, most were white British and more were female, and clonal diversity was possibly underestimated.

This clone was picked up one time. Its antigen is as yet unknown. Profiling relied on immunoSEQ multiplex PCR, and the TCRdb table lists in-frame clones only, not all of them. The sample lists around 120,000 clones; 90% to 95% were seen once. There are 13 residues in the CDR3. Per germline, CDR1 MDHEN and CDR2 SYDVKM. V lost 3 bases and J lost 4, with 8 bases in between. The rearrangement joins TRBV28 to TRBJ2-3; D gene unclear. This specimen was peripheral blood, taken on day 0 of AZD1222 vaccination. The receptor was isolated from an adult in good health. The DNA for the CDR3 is TGTGCCAGCAGTTTTCGTCGGGCAGATACGCAGTATTTT. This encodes CASSFRRADTQYF.